One and the same sample provided the 27 T cell receptor beta chains below, sequenced in a study of PD-1 blockade in classical Hodgkin lymphoma (dated by TCRdb to the early 2020s). The sample's time point, from its label and the paper: cycle 2 day 1 (C2D1) of nivolumab. Relapse after autologous stem cell transplantation had occurred in all trial patients, and cohorts A, B and C were distinguished by prior brentuximab vedotin exposure. Libraries were built with the immunoSEQ multiplex PCR assay. Drawn from immuneACCESS, this table holds only the in-frame rearrangements with V and J called that TCRdb kept. Clones are partly lost; checked studies trace under half to an unresolved V gene and leave the rest unexplained. This sample has 20,000 to 25,000 clones in its table, and less than 85% of those were observed once. The biggest ten clones account for roughly 17% of the sample. Sequencing was performed on peripheral blood mononuclear cells (PBMCs), taken before the second cycle of nivolumab. Source of these receptors: a human donor with classical Hodgkin lymphoma.

The chain joins TRBV9 to TRBJ2-5; maybe TRBD2 (6 bases). Trimming took 3 bases from V and 4 from J, leaving 13 bases between them. CDR1 SGDLS and CDR2 YYNGEE come from the germline V gene. The CDR3 totals 14 residues. The CDR3 bases are TGTGCCAGCAGCGCTCACTTGGGGGGAGAGACCCAGTACTTC. Translating it yields CASSAHLGGETQYF.

The count of this clone is one. This chain joins TRBV6-6 and TRBJ2-1; D might be TRBD1 (5 bases). The V end lost 4 bases, the J end lost 10 bases, and 8 bases lay between the germline ends. The germline V gene has CDR1 MNHNY and CDR2 SVGAGI (reference sequence). This CDR3 contains 11 residues. For the CDR3, the DNA is TGTGCCAGCAGTTTTACAGGAGAGCAGTTCTTC. It translates to CASSFTGEQFF.

CDR3 loop: CASSLLLAGGRNEQYF. CDR3 sequence (DNA): TGCGCCAGCAGCCTATTACTAGCGGGAGGGCGGAACGAGCAGTACTTC. V and J are TRBV5-1 and TRBJ2-7; the match to TRBD2 covers 13 bases. The germline V gene encodes CDR1 SGHRS and CDR2 YFSETQ. The CDR3 totals 16 residues. Unmatched junction bases numbered 9, after V lost 4 bases and J lost 5 bases.

The CDR3 spells CASSVGASGRGDTQYF. CDR3 DNA sequence: TGTGCCAGCAGCGTAGGGGCTAGCGGGAGAGGAGATACGCAGTATTTT. This rearrangement joins TRBV9 to TRBJ2-3; 10 nucleotides agree with TRBD2. Germline V gives CDR1 SGDLS, CDR2 YYNGEE. The CDR3 totals 16 residues. V lost 0 bases, J lost 5 bases, and 6 bases stayed unmatched. Looking up the rest from reference TRBV9 and TRBJ2-3 gives the full variable domain: DSGVTQTPKHLITATGQRVTLRCSPRSGDLSVYWYQQSLDQGLQFLIQYYNGEERAKGNILERFSAQQFPDLHSELNLSSLELGDSALYFCASSVGASGRGDTQYFGPGTRLTVL.

This clone was seen a few times. The chain uses TRBV5-4 and TRBJ2-2; D might be TRBD1 (5 bases). V gave up 1 base and J gave up 8 bases, with 9 bases separating them. Germline-derived CDR1 and CDR2 are SGHNT and YYREEE (reference sequence). This CDR3 region has 13 residues. CDR3 DNA sequence: TGTGCCAGCAGCTTGTCAGGGCTTGGGGAGCTGTTTTTT. This encodes CASSLSGLGELFF.

J is TRBJ2-7 and V is TRBV18, with TRBD1 identical over 7 bases. CDR1 is KGHSH and CDR2 is LQKENI in the germline V gene. The J segment lost 1 base and the V segment lost 3 bases, leaving 6 bases of the junction unmatched. This CDR3 has 15 residues. CDR3 coding DNA: TGTGCCAGCTCACCCATCGGGACAGTTTCCTACGAGCAGTACTTC. It translates to CASSPIGTVSYEQYF.

The rearrangement joins TRBV11-3 to TRBJ2-2; no definite D call. CDR1 is SGHNT, CDR2 YENEEA, per germline. This CDR3 comprises 14 residues. Between the trimmed V and J ends, which lost 1 base and 1 base, there was a span of 4 bases. The CDR3 reads CASSLGKNTGELFF. DNA for the CDR3: TGTGCCAGCAGCTTAGGGAAGAACACCGGGGAGCTGTTTTTT.

The sample holds one count of this clone. The chain links TRBV11-2 to TRBJ1-2; TRBD1 is a possible D gene (6 bases). The CDR3 covers 14 residues. The germline CDR1 and CDR2 sequences are SGHAT and FQNNGV. V gave up 1 base and J gave up 4 bases, with 10 bases separating them. The CDR3 DNA follows: TGTGCCAGCAGCTTAGTCAGGGGAAGCTATGGCTACACCTTC. Its translation is CASSLVRGSYGYTF.

The V call is TRBV4-1, the J call TRBJ2-7; 7 positions agree with TRBD1. V shed 4 bases and J 3 bases; nucleotides not matched to a gene: 12. The CDR3 covers 16 residues. Germline-derived CDR1 and CDR2 are MGHRA and YSYEKL. The CDR3 DNA sequence: TGCGCCAGCAGCCTACAGCCCGGACAGGTTTTCTACGAGCAGTACTTC. Translation: CASSLQPGQVFYEQYF.

The chain is built from TRBV6-5 and TRBJ1-1, with D unresolved. Trimming removed 0 bases from V and 1 base from J, with 6 bases in between. The CDR3 has 14 residues. Germline V gene data show CDR1 as MNHEY and CDR2 as SVGAGI. The CDR3 DNA follows: TGTGCCAGCAGTTACTCGGGAGGGAACACTGAAGCTTTCTTT. Protein: CASSYSGGNTEAFF.

The chain links TRBV4-1 to TRBJ2-7; TRBD1 is a possible D gene (6 bases). The CDR3 is 15 residues long. The germline V gene encodes CDR1 MGHRA and CDR2 YSYEKL. Trimming removed 1 base from V and 5 bases from J, with 15 bases in between. This chain's CDR3 is CASSQGRTVLDEQYF. CDR3 DNA sequence: TGCGCCAGCAGCCAAGGGCGGACAGTTCTCGACGAGCAGTACTTC.

CDR3 sequence reads: CASSDRAAGENEKLFF. In DNA form, the CDR3 reads TGTGCCAGCAGTGATCGGGCCGCCGGAGAAAATGAAAAACTGTTTTTT. The chain combines TRBV2 with TRBJ1-4; D call uncertain. CDR3 length: 16 residues. V was clipped by 3 bases and J by 5 bases, with 16 bases between them. The germline V gene has CDR1 SNHLY and CDR2 FYNNEI.

There are a few counts of this clone. The CDR3 region is CSAKDRGQAFF. The DNA of the CDR3 is TGCAGTGCTAAAGACAGGGGACAAGCTTTCTTT. The rearrangement joins TRBV20-1 to TRBJ1-1; 8 bases are a match to TRBD1. The ends lost 4 bases at V and 9 bases at J; junction bases unmatched: 4. This CDR3 has 11 amino acids. Germline CDR1 and CDR2: DFQATT and SNEGSKA (reference sequence).

CDR3 region: CASSGHGNSYEQYF. The CDR3 nucleotides are TGTGCCAGCAGTGGACATGGGAACTCCTACGAGCAGTACTTC. The V gene is TRBV6-1, the J gene TRBJ2-7; D is uncertain. With 4 bases removed from V and 0 bases from J, the gap between germline ends came to 10 bases. Germline-derived CDR1 and CDR2 are MNHNS and SASEGT. The length of the CDR3 is 14 residues.

The chain couples TRBV19 to TRBJ2-7; TRBD2 matches 7 bases. CDR3 length: 14 amino acids. Losses at the gene ends were 6 bases for V and 2 bases for J; bases not matched to a gene: 7. Germline assignment: CDR1 LNHDA and CDR2 SQIVND (reference sequence). DNA of the CDR3: TGTGCCAGTAGCACCATAGCGGGCCCCTACGAGCAGTACTTC. Protein sequence: CASSTIAGPYEQYF. Based on the CDR3 plus reference TRBV19 and TRBJ2-7, the full variable domain is DGGITQSPKYLFRKEGQNVTLSCEQNLNHDAMYWYRQDPGQGLRLIYYSQIVNDFQKGDIAEGYSVSREKKESFPLTVTSAQKNPTAFYLCASSTIAGPYEQYFGPGTRLTVT.

DNA for the CDR3: TGCGCCAGCAGCTTTAAGGGCTCGGACACTGAAGCTTTCTTT. Encoded protein: CASSFKGSDTEAFF. The V and J genes are TRBV5-1 and TRBJ1-1; D is unclear. The CDR3 covers 14 residues. CDR1 SGHRS and CDR2 YFSETQ come from the germline V gene. The germline V and J ends were trimmed by 2 bases and 3 bases, with 11 bases remaining between them.

The chain recombines TRBV7-8 with TRBJ1-3; D might be TRBD1 (6 bases). Trimming cost V 4 bases and J 7 bases, with 17 bases left between them. The CDR3 is 15 amino acids. Per germline, CDR1 SGHVS and CDR2 FQNEAQ. CDR3 coding DNA: TGTGCCAGCAGCTACGAATACGGGGGCCTGAACACCATATATTTT. This gives the protein CASSYEYGGLNTIYF.

In its sample, this clone was seen a few times. The chain recombines TRBV7-9 with TRBJ1-1, with TRBD1 identical over 7 bases. After removal of 2 bases from V and 8 bases from J, the junction contained 5 bases not matched to a gene. Germline V gives CDR1 SEHNR, CDR2 FQNEAQ (reference sequence). This CDR3 is built from 13 residues. CDR3 in DNA: TGTGCCAGCAGCTTATCAAGACAGGGCGAAGCTTTCTTT. It translates to CASSLSRQGEAFF.

This clone was observed a handful of times. This sequence joins TRBV5-6 and TRBJ2-1; 13 bases are a match to TRBD2. The CDR3 consists of 16 residues. Germline CDR1 reads SGHDT; CDR2 reads YYEEEE. J gave up 5 bases and V 4 bases, and 6 bases lay outside the gene matches. The CDR3 loop reads CASSQTGTSGDNEQFF. CDR3 nucleotides: TGTGCCAGCAGCCAAACCGGGACTAGCGGGGACAATGAGCAGTTCTTC.

J is TRBJ2-3 and V is TRBV7-9, with 7 bases aligning to TRBD2. Germline CDR1 and CDR2: SEHNR and FQNEAQ (reference sequence). The ends lost 3 bases at V and 0 bases at J; junction bases unmatched: 9. This CDR3 is built from 17 residues. The CDR3 DNA reads as TGTGCCAGCAGCTTCCGTTCTAGCGGAACTAGCACAGATACGCAGTATTTT. Amino acids: CASSFRSSGTSTDTQYF.

This chain joins TRBV5-6 and TRBJ2-7; 7 bases line up with TRBD1. The CDR3 length is 14 residues. From germline, CDR1 is SGHDT and CDR2 YYEEEE. V lost 4 bases to trimming and J lost 4 bases; unmatched junction nucleotides: 8. The CDR3 sequence: CASSPGTGAYEQYF. The CDR3 DNA reads as TGTGCCAGCAGCCCGGGAACAGGGGCGTACGAGCAGTACTTC.

The J gene is TRBJ2-2, the V gene TRBV29-1; 13 bases match TRBD2. The CDR3 is made up of 14 amino acids. J gave up 7 bases and V 4 bases, and 3 bases lay outside the gene matches. Germline V gene sequence: CDR1 SQVTM, CDR2 ANQGSEA. CDR3 sequence: CSVGTSGSGGELFF. For the CDR3, the DNA is TGCAGCGTTGGGACTAGCGGGAGTGGCGGGGAGCTGTTTTTT.

This clone was recorded only once. CDR3 nucleotide sequence: TGTGCCAGCGGGCAGGGCCCGGAGACCCAGTACTTC. Its translation: CASGQGPETQYF. This chain uses TRBV18 with TRBJ2-5; maybe TRBD1 (5 bases). CDR1 is KGHSH and CDR2 is LQKENI in the germline V gene. This CDR3 is built from 12 residues. Trimming took off 8 bases at V and 5 bases at J, with 12 bases between the two ends. The full variable domain, rest sourced from reference TRBV18 and TRBJ2-5, is NAGVMQNPRHLVRRRGQEARLRCSPMKGHSHVYWYRQLPEEGLKFMVYLQKENIIDESGMPKERFSAEFPKEGPSILRIQQVVRGDSAAYFCASGQGPETQYFGPGTRLLVL.

The V and J genes are TRBV10-3 and TRBJ2-1, with 11 bases aligning to TRBD2. This CDR3 has 17 amino acids. Trimming at V came to 8 bases and at J to 0 bases, leaving 9 bases not matched to a gene. Germline CDR1 is ENHRY and CDR2 is SYGVKD. In nucleotides, the CDR3 is TGTGCCATCTCTGGGACTAGCGGTTATAGCTCCTACAATGAGCAGTTCTTC. Protein product: CAISGTSGYSSYNEQFF.

The chain uses TRBV7-8 and TRBJ2-7; perhaps TRBD1 as D (5 bases). The germline CDR1 and CDR2 sequences are SGHVS and FQNEAQ. V lost 6 bases to trimming and J lost 2 bases, with 14 bases between them. The CDR3 has 14 residues. The CDR3: CASRSKQGAYEQYF. The CDR3 DNA sequence: TGTGCCAGCAGATCAAAACAAGGGGCCTACGAGCAGTACTTC.

A note on this clone: The junction departs from the called germline gene at one end, perhaps through a read error. This chain joins TRBV2 and TRBJ2-3; TRBD1 or TRBD2 may be the D gene (5 bases each). This CDR3 contains 13 residues. CDR1 is SNHLY and CDR2 is FYNNEI in the germline V gene. CDR3 in amino acids: CASSRDRTDTQYF. Written as DNA, the CDR3 is TGTGCCAGCAGTAGGGACCGCACCGATACGCAGTATTTT.

The rearrangement uses TRBV6-6 and TRBJ2-1; unclear D gene. Germline CDR1 reads MNHNY; CDR2 reads SVGAGI (reference sequence). The CDR3 is 13 amino acids. Trimming stripped 2 bases from V and 5 bases from J, with 7 bases between. The CDR3 sequence is CASSYTQNNEQFF. CDR3 in DNA: TGTGCCAGCAGTTACACCCAAAACAATGAGCAGTTCTTC.